The 28 T cell receptor beta chains given below trace back to one sample, sequenced in a study of CD8+CD57+ T cells in acquired aplastic anemia. Genomic DNA acted as the template from which TCR beta VDJ combination and CDR3 sequence profiling were carried out. MiXCR, run by TCRdb on the reads, gives a single entry per CDR3 protein. The sample records fewer than 85,000 distinct CDR3 sequences, just over 70% being singletons. For sequencing, patients were chosen who had shown expansion of CD8+CD57+ cells by flow cytometry. Sequencing used sorted CD4+, CD8+, or CD8+CD57+ T cells (not recorded which) from PBMCs. The receptors stem from a human donor with aplastic anemia.

This clonotype was recorded many times. This rearrangement joins TRBV19 to TRBJ1-5; possible D gene TRBD1, 5 bases. The ends were cut back, 8 bases at V and 1 base at J, with 15 bases in the middle. The germline V gene has CDR1 LNHDA and CDR2 SQIVND (reference sequence). This CDR3 is 15 amino acids long. The DNA for the CDR3 is TGTGCCAGTCGCCGCTCCCGGGACAGCAATCAGCCCCAGCATTTT. Encoded protein: CASRRSRDSNQPQHF. Together with reference TRBV19 and TRBJ1-5, the CDR3 gives the full variable domain: DGGITQSPKYLFRKEGQNVTLSCEQNLNHDAMYWYRQDPGQGLRLIYYSQIVNDFQKGDIAEGYSVSREKKESFPLTVTSAQKNPTAFYLCASRRSRDSNQPQHFGDGTRLSIL.

A word on this clonotype: A much larger clone differs by one base, so this may be a read error. The rearrangement uses TRBV7-4 and TRBJ2-1; possible D gene TRBD2, 6 bases. The CDR3 is 15 residues long. Looked up from germline, CDR1 is SGHVT and CDR2 is SQSDAQ. Trimming removed 5 bases from V and 0 bases from J, with 11 bases in between. CDR3 sequence reads: CASSRDLSSYNEQFF. CDR3 in DNA: TGTGCCAGCAGCCGGGACTTGAGCTCCTACAATGAGCAGTTCTTC. The whole variable domain, filled in from reference TRBV7-4 and TRBJ2-1, reads GAGVSQSPRYKVAKRGRDVALRCDSISGHVTLYWYRQTLGQGSEVLTYSQSDAQRDKSGRPSGRFSAERPERSVSTLKIQRTEQGDSAVYLCASSRDLSSYNEQFFGPGTRLTVL.

The rearrangement uses TRBV9 and TRBJ2-7, with D unclear. This CDR3 comprises 16 residues. Trimming cost V 4 bases and J 3 bases, with 20 bases left between them. Germline V lookup: CDR1 SGDLS, CDR2 YYNGEE. In nucleotides, the CDR3 is TGTGCCAGCAGCCCCCAAGCCAGTCACGTCTACTACGAGCAGTACTTC. Protein sequence: CASSPQASHVYYEQYF.

This clonotype has only one observation. The V gene is TRBV20-1, the J gene TRBJ1-6; perhaps TRBD1 as D (5 bases). The germline V and J ends were trimmed by 5 bases and 0 bases, with 14 bases remaining between them. Germline-derived CDR1 and CDR2 are DFQATT and SNEGSKA (reference sequence). The CDR3 is made up of 16 amino acids. CDR3 region: CSAPGPLNSYNSPLHF. The CDR3 bases are TGCAGTGCTCCGGGACCTTTAAACTCCTATAATTCACCCCTCCACTTT.

The rearrangement joins TRBV7-9 to TRBJ2-7; the D is unclear. The V end lost 4 bases, the J end lost 4 bases, and 11 bases lay between the germline ends. The CDR3 runs to 13 residues. CDR1 is SEHNR and CDR2 is FQNEAQ in the germline V gene (reference sequence). The CDR3 region is CASSSSLWYEQYF. The CDR3 nucleotides are TGTGCCAGCAGCTCAAGCCTTTGGTACGAGCAGTACTTC.

The V gene is TRBV11-3, the J gene TRBJ2-7; maybe TRBD1 (6 bases). There are 15 residues in the CDR3. Trimming stripped 5 bases from V and 0 bases from J, with 14 bases between. CDR1 SGHNT and CDR2 YENEEA come from the germline V gene. CDR3 sequence (DNA): TGTGCCAGCAGCCCCCGGGGACAACGCTCCTACGAGCAGTACTTC. Its protein product is CASSPRGQRSYEQYF. Complete variable domain (other parts from reference TRBV11-3 and TRBJ2-7): EAGVVQSPRYKIIEKKQPVAFWCNPISGHNTLYWYLQNLGQGPELLIRYENEEAVDDSQLPKDRFSAERLKGVDSTLKIQPAELGDSAVYLCASSPRGQRSYEQYFGPGTRLTVT.

The chain links TRBV7-7 to TRBJ2-5; unclear D gene. Deletions cut 4 bases from V and 3 bases from J, with 9 bases between. Germline assignment: CDR1 SSHAT and CDR2 FNYEAQ (reference sequence). This CDR3 has 13 amino acids. The CDR3 loop reads CASSSNTEETQYF. Written as DNA, the CDR3 is TGTGCCAGCAGCTCCAACACGGAAGAGACCCAGTACTTC.

The CDR3, as DNA: TGCGCCAGCAGTGGGGGGGCTACCTACGAGCAGTACTTC. Translated: CASSGGATYEQYF. The chain has TRBV10-2 and TRBJ2-7; TRBD1 or TRBD2 may be the D gene (6 bases each). Trimming pared 4 bases from V and 2 bases from J, leaving 9 bases between. CDR3 length: 13 amino acids. The V gene's germline CDR1 is WSHSY and CDR2 SAAADI.

The V call is TRBV20-1, the J call TRBJ2-7, with TRBD1 matching 9 bases. Looked up from germline, CDR1 is DFQATT and CDR2 is SNEGSKA (reference sequence). CDR3 length: 15 amino acids. The V and J ends lost 6 bases and 1 base, in that order; junction bases with no gene match: 10. CDR3 sequence: CSAVSGTGMSYEQYF. The CDR3 coding sequence is TGCAGTGCCGTCTCCGGGACAGGGATGTCCTACGAGCAGTACTTC.

This clonotype occurred a few times. The genes are TRBV10-3 and TRBJ1-1, with unresolved D. Trimming removed 3 bases at V and 6 bases at J, with 8 bases between. Germline V gene lookup returns CDR1 ENHRY and CDR2 SYGVKD. The CDR3 contains 12 residues. CDR3 region: CAISDGVAEAFF. The CDR3 DNA follows: TGTGCCATCAGTGACGGGGTGGCTGAAGCTTTCTTT.

Worth noting for this clonotype: It may be a read error: a sequence one base away is much more abundant. The rearrangement uses TRBV7-9 and TRBJ2-5, with a possible D match to TRBD2 (6 bases). The CDR3 loop spans 15 amino acids. The germline V gene encodes CDR1 SEHNR and CDR2 FQNEAQ (reference sequence). The CDR3 bases are TGTGCCAGCAGCCCCACCCGACTGGGGGGAGAGACCCAGTGCTTC. Its translation: CASSPTRLGGETQCF.

This chain uses TRBV20-1 with TRBJ2-2; TRBD1 agrees at 7 bases. The length of the CDR3 is 14 residues. CDR1 is DFQATT and CDR2 is SNEGSKA in the germline V gene (reference sequence). V shed 6 bases and J 8 bases; nucleotides not matched to a gene: 12. The DNA of the CDR3 is TGCAGTGCCATAGAAAACAGGGGTGCGGGGGAGCTGTTTTTT. Translation gives CSAIENRGAGELFF.

The chain employs TRBV10-1 and TRBJ2-7; D perhaps matches TRBD2 (6 bases). Germline assignment: CDR1 WNHNN and CDR2 SYGVQD (reference sequence). V was pared by 6 bases and J by 6 bases, with 18 bases between. The CDR3 runs to 14 residues. This CDR3 reads CASSPGTPGGEQYF. Here the CDR3 DNA reads TGCGCCAGCAGCCCCGGGACTCCCGGAGGCGAGCAGTACTTC.

J is TRBJ1-2 and V is TRBV15; 8 bases are shared with TRBD1. Trimming took 7 bases from V and 4 from J; bases not matched to a gene: 8. The V gene's germline CDR1 is LNHNV and CDR2 YYDKDF (reference sequence). The CDR3 runs 14 residues. The CDR3 here is CATKGTGGPYGYTF. The CDR3 DNA follows: TGTGCCACCAAGGGGACAGGCGGGCCCTATGGCTACACCTTC. The full variable domain, completed using reference TRBV15 and TRBJ1-2, is DAMVIQNPRYQVTQFGKPVTLSCSQTLNHNVMYWYQQKSSQAPKLLFHYYDKDFNNEADTPDNFQSRRPNTSFCFLDIRSPGLGDTAMYLCATKGTGGPYGYTFGSGTRLTVV.

V gene TRBV2 combines with J gene TRBJ2-5; D not resolved. V dropped 3 bases and J dropped 5 bases, with 10 bases sitting between them. The CDR3 runs to 13 residues. CDR1 and CDR2 from the germline V gene are SNHLY and FYNNEI. DNA for the CDR3: TGTGCCAGCAGTGACGTCCTCGGGGAGACCCAGTACTTC. It specifies CASSDVLGETQYF. The whole variable domain, remainder taken from reference TRBV2 and TRBJ2-5, is EPEVTQTPSHQVTQMGQEVILRCVPISNHLYFYWYRQILGQKVEFLVSFYNNEISEKSEIFDDQFSVERPDGSNFTLKIRSTKLEDSAMYFCASSDVLGETQYFGPGTRLLVL.

A few counts support this clonotype. The gene calls are TRBV7-2 and TRBJ2-7; no definite D call. The CDR3 has 13 residues. In germline, CDR1 is SGHTA, CDR2 FQGNSA. The V end was cut by 5 bases, the J end by 0 bases, with 8 bases between. As DNA, the CDR3 is TGTGCCAGCAGCCGCTACGGCTCCTACGAGCAGTACTTC. Translating it yields CASSRYGSYEQYF.

This clonotype was observed a few times. The gene calls are TRBV2 and TRBJ1-2; 7 nucleotides match TRBD1. Losses at the gene ends were 5 bases for V and 4 bases for J; bases not matched to a gene: 7. Germline lookup yields CDR1 SNHLY and CDR2 FYNNEI. The CDR3 totals 14 residues. CDR3 sequence: CASSKTGDGYGYTF. Written as DNA, the CDR3 is TGTGCCAGCAGTAAAACAGGGGATGGCTATGGCTACACCTTC.

V gene TRBV10-3 combines with J gene TRBJ2-5, with 9 bases fitting TRBD1. CDR1 and CDR2 (germline): ENHRY, SYGVKD. J gave up 5 bases and V 6 bases, and 7 bases lay outside the gene matches. The CDR3 length is 14 residues. The DNA of the CDR3 is TGTGCCATCAGCCAGACAGGGGGGGGGGAGACCCAGTACTTC. It encodes CAISQTGGGETQYF.

This clonotype was detected many times. The chain employs TRBV6-5 and TRBJ2-3, with TRBD1 identical over 8 bases. Unmatched junction bases numbered 4, after V lost 1 base and J lost 4 bases. CDR1 and CDR2 from the germline V gene are MNHEY and SVGAGI. This CDR3 contains 15 residues. CDR3 loop: CASSYFQGAADTQYF. For the CDR3, the DNA is TGTGCCAGCAGTTACTTCCAGGGGGCAGCAGATACGCAGTATTTT.

This chain's CDR3 is CASSRQGGSINEQFF. As DNA, the CDR3 is TGTGCCAGCAGCCGGCAAGGGGGTAGCATCAATGAGCAGTTCTTC. The chain has TRBV7-3 and TRBJ2-1; D might be TRBD1 (6 bases). This CDR3 spans 15 amino acids. Trimming stripped 5 bases from V and 6 bases from J, with 17 bases between. Germline loops: CDR1 SGHTA, CDR2 FQGTGA. Supplemented by reference TRBV7-3 and TRBJ2-1, the full variable domain reads GAGVSQTPSNKVTEKGKYVELRCDPISGHTALYWYRQSLGQGPEFLIYFQGTGAADDSGLPNDRFFAVRPEGSVSTLKIQRTERGDSAVYLCASSRQGGSINEQFFGPGTRLTVL.

This chain links TRBV2 with TRBJ1-1; 7 bases are shared with TRBD1. The CDR3 has 15 amino acids. In germline, CDR1 is SNHLY, CDR2 FYNNEI. Trimming at V came to 11 bases and at J to 1 base, leaving 13 bases not matched to a gene. CDR3 loop: CASEGGAQRNTEAFF. CDR3 coding DNA: TGTGCCTCCGAAGGGGGCGCTCAACGGAACACTGAAGCTTTCTTT.

To note about this clonotype: At one end the junction does not follow the germline gene, possibly because of a read error. The J gene is TRBJ1-2, the V gene TRBV7-9; TRBD1 is a possible D gene (6 bases). The CDR3 has 12 residues. From germline, CDR1 is SEHNR and CDR2 FQNEAQ (reference sequence). Written as DNA, the CDR3 is TGTGCCAGCAGCTTAGCGAGGGGGACGATCTTCTTC. It yields the protein CASSLARGTIFF.

The V call is TRBV19, the J call TRBJ1-2; 9 bases agree with TRBD1. Looked up from germline, CDR1 is LNHDA and CDR2 is SQIVND (reference sequence). The CDR3 has 14 amino acids. V was clipped by 4 bases and J by 6 bases; unmatched bases: 6. As DNA, the CDR3 is TGTGCCAGTAGTAGCCGGGACAGGGAGAATGGCTACACCTTC. Translating it yields CASSSRDRENGYTF.

By share, this clonotype counts as medium-sized. V usage is TRBV7-8 and J usage is TRBJ2-5, with D possibly matching TRBD2 (7 bases). This CDR3 is built from 14 residues. The germline V gene has CDR1 SGHVS and CDR2 FQNEAQ. Trimming stripped 1 base from V and 7 bases from J, with 13 bases between. CDR3 sequence: CASSLVGGPGTQYF. Written as DNA, the CDR3 is TGTGCCAGCAGCTTAGTCGGGGGGCCAGGGACCCAGTACTTC.

This clonotype was detected only a few times. The chain links TRBV25-1 to TRBJ2-2; D uncertain. CDR1 is MGHDK and CDR2 is SYGVNS in the germline V gene. V was clipped by 4 bases and J by 4 bases, with 13 bases between them. The CDR3 runs 15 residues. This CDR3 reads CASSVLEVTTGELFF. The CDR3 region has the DNA TGTGCCAGCAGTGTCCTCGAGGTGACCACCGGGGAGCTGTTTTTT.

This chain connects TRBV11-1 to TRBJ1-1; TRBD1 aligns across 7 bases. Germline-derived CDR1 and CDR2 are SGHAT and FQDESV (reference sequence). V gave up 1 base and J gave up 0 bases; unmatched junction bases: 5. The CDR3 spans 16 residues. CDR3: CASSLVGTAMNTEAFF. The CDR3, as DNA: TGTGCCAGCAGCTTAGTCGGGACAGCCATGAACACTGAAGCTTTCTTT.

The chain carries TRBV20-1 and TRBJ1-1, with D uncertain. Trimming cost V 3 bases and J 1 base, with 15 bases left between them. The CDR3 runs to 15 residues. The V gene's germline CDR1 is DFQATT and CDR2 SNEGSKA (reference sequence). This chain's CDR3 is CSASLSGRPNTEAFF. In DNA form, the CDR3 reads TGCAGTGCTAGTTTGTCCGGCAGGCCGAACACTGAAGCTTTCTTT.

V usage is TRBV25-1 and J usage is TRBJ2-5; no firm D call. Germline-derived CDR1 and CDR2 are MGHDK and SYGVNS. V shed 2 bases and J shed 7 bases, with 8 bases lying between them. This CDR3 region has 12 residues. In DNA, the CDR3 is TGTGCCAGCAGTGAAAATTGGGTGACCCAGTACTTC. Its protein is CASSENWVTQYF.